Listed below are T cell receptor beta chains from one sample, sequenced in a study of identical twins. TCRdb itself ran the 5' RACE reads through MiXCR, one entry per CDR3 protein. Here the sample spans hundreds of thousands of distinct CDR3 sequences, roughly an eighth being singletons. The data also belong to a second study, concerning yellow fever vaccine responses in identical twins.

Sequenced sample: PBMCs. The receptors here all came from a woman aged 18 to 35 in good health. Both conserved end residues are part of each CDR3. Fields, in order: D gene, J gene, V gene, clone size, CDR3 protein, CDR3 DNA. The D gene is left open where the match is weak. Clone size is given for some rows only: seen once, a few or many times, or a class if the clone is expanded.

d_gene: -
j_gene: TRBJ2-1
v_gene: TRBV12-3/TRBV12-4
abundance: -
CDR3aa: CASSLIRAGEQFF
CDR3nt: TGTGCCAGCAGTTTAATACGCGCGGGGGAGCAGTTCTTC

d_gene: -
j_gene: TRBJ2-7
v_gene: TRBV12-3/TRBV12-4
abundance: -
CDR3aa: CASKGGTGGSYEQYF
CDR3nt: TGTGCCAGCAAAGGGGGTACTGGCGGCTCCTACGAGCAGTACTTC

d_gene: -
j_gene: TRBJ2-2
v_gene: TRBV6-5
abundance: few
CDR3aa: CASSYSIRRTGELFF
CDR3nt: TGTGCCAGCAGTTACTCGATCAGGCGCACCGGGGAGCTGTTTTTT

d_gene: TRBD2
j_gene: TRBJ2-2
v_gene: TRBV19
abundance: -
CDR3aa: CASSVGLAGKTGELFF
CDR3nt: TGTGCCAGTAGTGTCGGACTAGCGGGAAAAACCGGGGAGCTGTTTTTT

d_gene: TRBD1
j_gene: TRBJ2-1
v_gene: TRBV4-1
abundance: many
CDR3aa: CASSQGSGGYNEQFF
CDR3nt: TGCGCCAGCAGCCAAGGGTCAGGGGGCTACAATGAGCAGTTCTTC

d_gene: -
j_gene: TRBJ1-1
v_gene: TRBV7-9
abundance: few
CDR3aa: CASSPKRTDTEAFF
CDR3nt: TGTGCCAGCAGCCCAAAAAGGACGGACACTGAAGCTTTCTTT

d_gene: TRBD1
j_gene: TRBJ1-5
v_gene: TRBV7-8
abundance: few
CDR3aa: CASSPDRGHQPQHF
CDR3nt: TGTGCCAGCAGCCCGGACAGGGGTCATCAGCCCCAGCATTTT

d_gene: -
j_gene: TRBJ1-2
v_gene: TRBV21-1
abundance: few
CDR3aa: CASSKVGQGGALNYGYTF
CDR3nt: TGTGCCAGCAGCAAAGTCGGACAGGGAGGGGCCCTAAACTATGGCTACACCTTC

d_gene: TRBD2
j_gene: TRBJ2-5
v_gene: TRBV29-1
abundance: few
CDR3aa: CSVGLLAGKETQYF
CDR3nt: TGCAGCGTTGGACTGCTAGCGGGGAAAGAGACCCAGTACTTC

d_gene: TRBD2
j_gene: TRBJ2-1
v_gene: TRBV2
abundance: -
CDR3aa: CASSAWTSGPPGNEQFF
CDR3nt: TGTGCCAGCAGTGCTTGGACTAGCGGGCCCCCAGGCAATGAGCAGTTCTTC

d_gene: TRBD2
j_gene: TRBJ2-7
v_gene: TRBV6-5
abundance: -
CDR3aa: CASSSAGTSNYEQYF
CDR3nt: TGTGCCAGCAGTTCCGCCGGGACTAGCAACTACGAGCAGTACTTC

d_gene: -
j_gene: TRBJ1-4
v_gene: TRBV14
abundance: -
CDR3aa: CASSPRYAGSEKLFF
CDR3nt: TGTGCCAGCAGCCCCCGTTACGCAGGGTCGGAAAAACTGTTTTTT

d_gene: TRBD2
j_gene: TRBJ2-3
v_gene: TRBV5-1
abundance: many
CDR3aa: CASSPREGSTDTQYF
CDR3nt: TGCGCCAGCAGCCCGCGGGAGGGGAGCACAGATACGCAGTATTTT

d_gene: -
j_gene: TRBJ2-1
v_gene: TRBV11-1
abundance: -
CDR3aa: CASSLSTGAATYNEQFF
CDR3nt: TGTGCCAGCAGCTTATCGACGGGGGCAGCTACCTACAATGAGCAGTTCTTC

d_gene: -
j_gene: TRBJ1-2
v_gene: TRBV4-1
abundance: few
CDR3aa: CASSQAEGSQANYGYTF
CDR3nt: TGCGCCAGCAGCCAAGCCGAGGGCAGTCAAGCTAACTATGGCTACACCTTC

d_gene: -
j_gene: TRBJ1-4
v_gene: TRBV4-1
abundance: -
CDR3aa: CASSQVDSGGEKLFF
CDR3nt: TGCGCCAGCAGCCAAGTCGACAGCGGAGGGGAAAAACTGTTTTTT

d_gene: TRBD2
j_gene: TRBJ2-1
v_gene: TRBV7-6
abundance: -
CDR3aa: CASSYSQAGTPREQFF
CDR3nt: TGTGCCAGCAGCTATTCGCAAGCGGGAACCCCTCGTGAGCAGTTCTTC

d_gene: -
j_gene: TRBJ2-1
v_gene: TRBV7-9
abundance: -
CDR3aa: CASSLLSAEYNEQFF
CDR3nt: TGTGCCAGCAGCTTACTCTCGGCAGAGTACAATGAGCAGTTCTTC

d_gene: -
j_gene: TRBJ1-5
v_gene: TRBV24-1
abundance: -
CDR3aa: CATSDTGTANQPQHF
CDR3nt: TGTGCCACCAGTGATACAGGGACCGCTAATCAGCCCCAGCATTTT

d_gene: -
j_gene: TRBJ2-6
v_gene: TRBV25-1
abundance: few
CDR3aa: CASSPSTGRLSGANVLTF
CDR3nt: TGTGCCAGCAGTCCCTCGACAGGGAGGCTCTCTGGGGCCAACGTCCTGACTTTC

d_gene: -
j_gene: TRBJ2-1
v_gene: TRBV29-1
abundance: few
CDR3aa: CSVDWQSYNEQFF
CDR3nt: TGCAGCGTTGATTGGCAATCCTACAATGAGCAGTTCTTC

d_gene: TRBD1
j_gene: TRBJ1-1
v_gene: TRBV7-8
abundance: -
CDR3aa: CASSSGTGLLDTEAFF
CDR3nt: TGTGCCAGCAGCTCCGGGACAGGGCTTCTGGACACTGAAGCTTTCTTT

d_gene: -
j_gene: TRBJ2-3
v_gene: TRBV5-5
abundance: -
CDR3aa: CASSTAPGTDTQYF
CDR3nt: TGTGCCAGCAGCACCGCCCCGGGCACAGATACGCAGTATTTT

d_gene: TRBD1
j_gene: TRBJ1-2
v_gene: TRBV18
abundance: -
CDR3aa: CASSPPGQVPYGYTF
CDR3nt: TGTGCCAGCTCACCGCCGGGACAGGTTCCTTATGGCTACACCTTC

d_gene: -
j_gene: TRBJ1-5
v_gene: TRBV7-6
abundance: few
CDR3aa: CASSPAPGDSNQPQHF
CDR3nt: TGTGCCAGCAGCCCCGCCCCCGGGGATAGCAATCAGCCCCAGCATTTT

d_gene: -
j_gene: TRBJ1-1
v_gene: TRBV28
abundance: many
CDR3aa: CASSPYRVNTEAFF
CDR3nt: TGTGCCAGCAGTCCCTACAGGGTGAACACTGAAGCTTTCTTT

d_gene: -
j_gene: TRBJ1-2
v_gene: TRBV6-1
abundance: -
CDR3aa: CASNSGGALLKDGYTF
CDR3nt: TGTGCCAGCAACTCGGGGGGGGCACTCCTCAAAGATGGCTACACCTTC

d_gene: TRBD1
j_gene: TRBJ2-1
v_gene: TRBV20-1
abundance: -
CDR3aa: CSATSQGGYNEQFF
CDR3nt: TGCAGTGCTACATCACAGGGGGGATACAATGAGCAGTTCTTC

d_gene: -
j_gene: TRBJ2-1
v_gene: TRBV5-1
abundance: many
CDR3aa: CASSLDTPLDEQFF
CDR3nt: TGCGCCAGCAGCTTGGACACCCCGCTGGATGAGCAGTTCTTC

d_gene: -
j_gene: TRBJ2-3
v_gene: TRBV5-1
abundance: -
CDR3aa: CASSSNTGTDTQYF
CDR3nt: TGCGCCAGCAGCTCCAACACAGGCACAGATACGCAGTATTTT

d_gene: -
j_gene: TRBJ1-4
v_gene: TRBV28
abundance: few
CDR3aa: CASSLFSVGLTQNEKLFF
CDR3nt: TGTGCCAGCAGTCTATTCTCTGTGGGGTTGACGCAAAATGAAAAACTGTTTTTT

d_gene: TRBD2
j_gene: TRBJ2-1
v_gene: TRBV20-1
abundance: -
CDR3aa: CSARGVTSARLTSYNEQFF
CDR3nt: TGCAGTGCTAGAGGGGTCACTAGCGCGCGATTAACATCCTACAATGAGCAGTTCTTC

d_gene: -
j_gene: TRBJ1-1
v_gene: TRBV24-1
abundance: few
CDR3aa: CATSDSTVGAYQAFF
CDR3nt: TGTGCCACCAGTGATTCTACAGTGGGCGCGTACCAAGCTTTCTTT

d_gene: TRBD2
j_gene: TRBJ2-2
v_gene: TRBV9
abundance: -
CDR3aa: CASSVSSGRSGELFF
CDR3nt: TGTGCCAGCAGCGTTTCCAGCGGGAGGTCCGGGGAGCTGTTTTTT

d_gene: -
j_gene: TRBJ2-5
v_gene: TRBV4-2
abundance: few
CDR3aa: CASSQMLDKETQYF
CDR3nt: TGTGCCAGCAGCCAAATGCTGGACAAAGAGACCCAGTACTTC

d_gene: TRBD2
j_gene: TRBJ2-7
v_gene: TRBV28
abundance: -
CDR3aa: CASSASTSGRHREQYF
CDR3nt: TGTGCCAGCAGTGCATCGACTAGCGGGAGACATCGGGAGCAGTACTTC

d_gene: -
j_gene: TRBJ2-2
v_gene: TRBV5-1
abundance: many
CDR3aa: CASSLGSPTGELFF
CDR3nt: TGCGCCAGCAGCTTGGGATCACCTACCGGGGAGCTGTTTTTT